A single sample gave rise to the 7 T cell receptor beta chains below, sequenced in a study of blood T cell repertoires in COVID-19. The method was immunoSEQ multiplex PCR; TCRdb's version includes in-frame clones alone and lacks a portion of them. The sample lists 250,000 to 300,000 clones; roughly four fifths were seen once. The source material was PBMCs or T cells enriched from blood (not recorded which). Receptors were obtained from a middle-aged man who had recovered from COVID-19.

The chain links TRBV7-9 to TRBJ1-5; TRBD1 is a possible D gene (6 bases). Trimming cost V 6 bases and J 7 bases, with 16 bases left between them. CDR1 is SEHNR, CDR2 FQNEAQ, per germline (reference sequence). CDR3 length: 14 amino acids. The CDR3 DNA sequence: TGTGCCAGCAGTCCAGCGGGGGGCCCCCAGCCCCAGCATTTT. Protein product: CASSPAGGPQPQHF.

The chain carries TRBV28 and TRBJ1-5; 9 bases are shared with TRBD1. Germline assignment: CDR1 MDHEN and CDR2 SYDVKM. J gave up 5 bases and V 4 bases, and 9 bases lay outside the gene matches. The CDR3 covers 16 residues. CDR3: CASSSPGQGVDQPQHF. CDR3 DNA sequence: TGTGCCAGCAGTTCTCCGGGACAGGGAGTTGATCAGCCCCAGCATTTT.

The chain joins TRBV5-5 to TRBJ2-7; 8 bases are shared with TRBD1. The germline CDR1 and CDR2 sequences are SGHKS and YYEKEE (reference sequence). V lost 4 bases and J lost 1; bases outside the gene matches: 10. The CDR3 contains 16 residues. CDR3 in amino acids: CASSTLEDRESYEQYF. CDR3 DNA sequence: TGTGCCAGCAGCACGCTAGAGGACAGGGAGTCCTACGAGCAGTACTTC.

V usage is TRBV5-1 and J usage is TRBJ2-7; possibly TRBD1 for D (5 bases). The CDR3 has 14 residues. The V end was cut by 2 bases, the J end by 3 bases, with 12 bases between. Germline V gives CDR1 SGHRS, CDR2 YFSETQ. In nucleotides, the CDR3 is TGCGCCAGCAGCTTTGGGGCAGGCGGCTACGAGCAGTACTTC. Its protein is CASSFGAGGYEQYF.

In this sample, this clone turned up once. The chain links TRBV7-2 to TRBJ1-2; D call uncertain. V dropped 5 bases and J dropped 6 bases, with 16 bases sitting between them. The CDR3 loop spans 14 amino acids. Germline values: CDR1 SGHTA, CDR2 FQGNSA. CDR3 sequence reads: CASSPDWTINGYTF. CDR3 in DNA: TGTGCCAGCAGCCCGGACTGGACCATCAATGGCTACACCTTC.

J is TRBJ2-7 and V is TRBV6-2 or TRBV6-3; 8 nucleotides line up with TRBD2. The ends lost 2 bases at V and 4 bases at J; junction bases unmatched: 7. The CDR3 extends over 15 amino acids. Germline V gene data show CDR1 as MNHEY and CDR2 as SVGEGT. The CDR3 loop is CASSYAAGDSYEQYF. CDR3 in DNA: TGTGCCAGCAGTTACGCAGCGGGAGATAGTTACGAGCAGTACTTC.

This clone was counted a few times. The chain has TRBV4-2 and TRBJ2-1; 8 bases align to TRBD2. Germline lookup yields CDR1 LGHNA and CDR2 YNFKEQ. Unmatched junction bases numbered 13, after V lost 1 base and J lost 2 bases. The CDR3 is 19 amino acids. The CDR3 DNA sequence: TGTGCCAGCAGCCAAGGGTGGGCAATAGCGGGGAGGACCTACAATGAGCAGTTCTTC. It translates to CASSQGWAIAGRTYNEQFF.